The clone carrying this T cell receptor (beta chain) has only a few counts. This CDR3 is 17 amino acids long. The data originate from a study of early T cells in non-severe SARS-CoV-2 infection. As for the study in general: The study sequenced bulk RNA from unsorted whole blood, with chains unpaired.

TCRdb re-analysed the 5' RACE reads in MiXCR, keeping a single row per CDR3 protein. This table has about 98,000 distinct CDR3 sequences, approximately 14% appearing once. This receptor was obtained from an adult who was a healthcare worker with PCR-confirmed SARS-CoV-2 infection or an uninfected control (not recorded which). This chain joins TRBV1 and TRBJ2-1; no DNA check was done on the table's D call, TRBD1. TRBV1 is a listed pseudogene. Sequencing was done on a sample of whole blood. The CDR3 DNA sequence: TGCACCAGCAGCACCCCAAGCGGACAGGGCAAACACGATGAGCAGTTCTTC. It is translated as CTSSTPSGQGKHDEQFF.